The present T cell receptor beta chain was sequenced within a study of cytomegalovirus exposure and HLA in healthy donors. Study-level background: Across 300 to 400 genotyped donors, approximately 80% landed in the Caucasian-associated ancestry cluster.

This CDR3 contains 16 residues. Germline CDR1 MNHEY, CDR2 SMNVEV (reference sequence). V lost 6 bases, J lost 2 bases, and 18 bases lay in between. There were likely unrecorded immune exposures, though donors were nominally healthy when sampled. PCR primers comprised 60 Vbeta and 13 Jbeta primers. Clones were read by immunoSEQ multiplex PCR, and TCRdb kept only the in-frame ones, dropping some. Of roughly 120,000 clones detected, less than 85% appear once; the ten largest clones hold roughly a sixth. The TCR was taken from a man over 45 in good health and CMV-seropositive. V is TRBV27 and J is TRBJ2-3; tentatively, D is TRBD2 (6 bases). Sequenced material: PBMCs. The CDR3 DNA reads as TGTGCCAGCAGGGTTGACCGGGACTTTCCCACAGATACGCAGTATTTT. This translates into CASRVDRDFPTDTQYF.